These 6 T cell receptor beta chains share one sample of origin, sequenced in a study of T cell responses to AZD1222 COVID-19 vaccine. Assay: immunoSEQ multiplex PCR; the TCRdb copy retains only in-frame clones and omits some. The sample shows around 140,000 clones, over 90% of them seen only once. Sequenced material: peripheral blood, taken on day 0 of AZD1222 vaccination. Source of these receptors: an adult in good health.

The DNA for the CDR3 is TGTGCCAGCAGCCACCAGGAGGGCTATGGCTACACCTTC. Encoded protein: CASSHQEGYGYTF. The chain is built from TRBV14 and TRBJ1-2, with unresolved D. Trimming removed 3 bases at V and 4 bases at J, with 9 bases between. The CDR3 runs to 13 residues. Per germline, CDR1 SGHDN and CDR2 FVKESK. Full variable domain (remainder filled in from reference TRBV14 and TRBJ1-2): EAGVTQFPSHSVIEKGQTVTLRCDPISGHDNLYWYRRVMGKEIKFLLHFVKESKQDESGMPNNRFLAERTGGTYSTLKVQPAELEDSGVYFCASSHQEGYGYTFGSGTRLTVV.

The chain uses TRBV7-3 and TRBJ1-4; TRBD1 is a possible D gene (5 bases). Between the trimmed V and J ends, which lost 2 bases and 5 bases, there was a span of 21 bases. CDR1 and CDR2 (germline): SGHTA, FQGTGA. The CDR3 totals 18 residues. CDR3 in DNA: TGTGCCAGCAGCTTAGAGGGGAGGCCAGAATCACCCAATGAAAAACTGTTTTTT. It translates to CASSLEGRPESPNEKLFF.

V is TRBV5-1 and J is TRBJ2-7; tentatively, D is TRBD1 or TRBD2 (5 bases each). The germline V and J ends were trimmed by 0 bases and 4 bases, with 14 bases remaining between them. Germline CDR1 and CDR2: SGHRS and YFSETQ. The CDR3 runs 15 residues. CDR3 loop: CASSLEGTTTYEQYF. DNA for the CDR3: TGCGCCAGCAGCTTGGAAGGGACGACAACTTACGAGCAGTACTTC.

V usage is TRBV3-1 (or the pseudogene TRBV3-2) and J usage is TRBJ2-3; 8 positions match TRBD1. This CDR3 has 14 amino acids. Germline CDR1 reads LGHDT; CDR2 reads YNNKEL (reference sequence). Trimming took 6 bases from V and 6 from J; bases not matched to a gene: 8. CDR3 in amino acids: CASSQDRVSDTQYF. The CDR3 DNA follows: TGTGCCAGCAGTCAGGACAGGGTGTCGGATACGCAGTATTTT.

The table lists this clone with a count of one. The sample contains more than one DNA sequence encoding this CDR3. The CDR3 spells CSVGNTEAFF. The CDR3 nucleotides read TGCAGCGTTGGAAACACTGAAGCTTTCTTT. The chain carries TRBV29-1 and TRBJ1-1; no clear D. Between the trimmed V and J ends, which lost 4 bases and 2 bases, there was a span of 2 bases. Germline V lookup: CDR1 SQVTM, CDR2 ANQGSEA. The CDR3 is made up of 10 amino acids.

The rearrangement joins TRBV19 to TRBJ1-4, with a weak D call TRBD1 (6 bases). This CDR3 contains 13 residues. Germline V gene sequence: CDR1 LNHDA, CDR2 SQIVND (reference sequence). V was pared by 4 bases and J by 4 bases, with 7 bases between. CDR3 in amino acids: CASSKDSNEKLFF. The CDR3 nucleotides read TGTGCCAGTAGTAAGGACAGTAATGAAAAACTGTTTTTT.